This T cell receptor (beta chain) was obtained from a study of cytomegalovirus exposure and HLA in healthy donors. Study findings and constraints: According to an earlier analysis, most TCR beta V segments yielded productive rearrangements about 87% or about 30% of the time. Most subjects' HLA-A and HLA-B alleles were reportedly predicted from TCR beta sequences. Association of 16,951 TCR beta sequences with HLA alleles was found at 0.05 false discovery rate in a later analysis.

This PCR relied on a set of 60 Vbeta primers and 13 Jbeta primers. The repertoire was sequenced with immunoSEQ multiplex PCR; TCRdb's copy has only in-frame clones and lacks some. The repertoire holds over 85,000 clones, with about four fifths as singletons. CDR3 length: 16 residues. Germline V gene lookup returns CDR1 MNHEY and CDR2 SMNVEV (reference sequence). V was clipped by 2 bases and J by 0 bases, with 14 bases between them. Remarks on this clone: Its antigen remains unidentified.

Sample: PBMCs. This clonotype was obtained from an older woman in good health and CMV-seropositive. The V gene is TRBV27, the J gene TRBJ2-7, with D tentatively TRBD1 (6 bases). CDR3 DNA sequence: TGTGCCAGCAGTTTACGGACAGCTACCTTCTCCTACGAGCAGTACTTC. It translates to CASSLRTATFSYEQYF.